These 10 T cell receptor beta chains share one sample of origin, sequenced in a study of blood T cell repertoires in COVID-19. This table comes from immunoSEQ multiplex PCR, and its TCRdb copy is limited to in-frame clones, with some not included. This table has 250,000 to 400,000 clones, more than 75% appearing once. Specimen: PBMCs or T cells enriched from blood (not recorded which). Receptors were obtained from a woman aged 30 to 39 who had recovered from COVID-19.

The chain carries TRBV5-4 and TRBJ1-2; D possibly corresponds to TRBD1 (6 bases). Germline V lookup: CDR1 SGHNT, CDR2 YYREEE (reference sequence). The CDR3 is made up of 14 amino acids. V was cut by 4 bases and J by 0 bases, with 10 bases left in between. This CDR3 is CASSAGQTNYGYTF. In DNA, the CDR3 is TGTGCCAGCAGCGCAGGACAGACTAACTATGGCTACACCTTC.

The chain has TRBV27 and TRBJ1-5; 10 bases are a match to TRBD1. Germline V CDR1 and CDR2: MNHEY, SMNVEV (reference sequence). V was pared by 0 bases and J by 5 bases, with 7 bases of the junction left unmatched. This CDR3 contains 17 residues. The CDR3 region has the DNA TGTGCCAGCAGTTTATCCCCTCCGACAGGGGGCGATCAGCCCCAGCATTTT. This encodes CASSLSPPTGGDQPQHF.

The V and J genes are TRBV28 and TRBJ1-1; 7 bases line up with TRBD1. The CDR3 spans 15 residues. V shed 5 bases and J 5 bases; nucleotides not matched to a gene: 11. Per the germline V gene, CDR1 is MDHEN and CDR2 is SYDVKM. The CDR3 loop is CASSPGGLLRTEAFF. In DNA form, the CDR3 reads TGTGCCAGCAGTCCAGGGGGGCTGTTACGGACTGAAGCTTTCTTT.

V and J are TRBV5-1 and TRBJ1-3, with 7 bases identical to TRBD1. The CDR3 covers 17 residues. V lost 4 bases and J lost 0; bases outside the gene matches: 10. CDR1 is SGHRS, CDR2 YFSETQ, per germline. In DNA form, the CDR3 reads TGCGCCAGCAGCCCCGACTCAGGGGGTTTCTCTGGAAACACCATATATTTT. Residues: CASSPDSGGFSGNTIYF.

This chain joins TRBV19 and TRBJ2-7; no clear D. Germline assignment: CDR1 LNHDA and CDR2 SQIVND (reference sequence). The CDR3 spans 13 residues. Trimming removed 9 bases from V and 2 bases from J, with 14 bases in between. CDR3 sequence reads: CARVGVPTYEQYF. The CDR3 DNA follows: TGTGCCAGAGTAGGAGTACCCACCTACGAGCAGTACTTC.

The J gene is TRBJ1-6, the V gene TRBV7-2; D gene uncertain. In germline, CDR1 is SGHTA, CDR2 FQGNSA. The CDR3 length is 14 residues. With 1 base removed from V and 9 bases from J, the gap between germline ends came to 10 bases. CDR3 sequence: CASSLGPGGSPLHF. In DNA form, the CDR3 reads TGTGCCAGCAGCTTAGGCCCCGGCGGTTCACCCCTCCACTTT.

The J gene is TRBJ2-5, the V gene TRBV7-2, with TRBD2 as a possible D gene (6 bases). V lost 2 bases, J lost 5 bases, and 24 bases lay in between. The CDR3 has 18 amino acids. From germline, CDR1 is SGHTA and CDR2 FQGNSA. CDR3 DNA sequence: TGTGCCAGCAGCTTACGTGCTCTCGGAGGGGTAGGATGGGAGACCCAGTACTTC. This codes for CASSLRALGGVGWETQYF.

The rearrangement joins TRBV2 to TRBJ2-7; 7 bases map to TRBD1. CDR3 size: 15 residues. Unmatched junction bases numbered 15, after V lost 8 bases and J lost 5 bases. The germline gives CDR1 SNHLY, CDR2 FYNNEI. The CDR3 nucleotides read TGTGCCAGCTCCAAGGACCGACAGGGTGGCAACGAGCAGTACTTC. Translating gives CASSKDRQGGNEQYF.

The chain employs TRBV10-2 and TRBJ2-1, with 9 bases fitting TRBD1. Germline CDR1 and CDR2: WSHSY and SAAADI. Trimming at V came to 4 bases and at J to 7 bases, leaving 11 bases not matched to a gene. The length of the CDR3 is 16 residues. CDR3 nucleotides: TGCGCCAGCAGTGTGGTCGGGACAGGGAGTTTAAATGAGCAGTTCTTC. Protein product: CASSVVGTGSLNEQFF.

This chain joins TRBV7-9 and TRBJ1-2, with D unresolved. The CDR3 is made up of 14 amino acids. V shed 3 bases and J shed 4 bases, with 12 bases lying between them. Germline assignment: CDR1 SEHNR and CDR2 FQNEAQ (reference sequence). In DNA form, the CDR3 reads TGTGCCAGCAGCTTCGAGCTGCCCGGCTATGGCTACACCTTC. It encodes CASSFELPGYGYTF. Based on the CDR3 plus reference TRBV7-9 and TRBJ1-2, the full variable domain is DTGVSQNPRHKITKRGQNVTFRCDPISEHNRLYWYRQTLGQGPEFLTYFQNEAQLEKSRLLSDRFSAERPKGSFSTLEIQRTEQGDSAMYLCASSFELPGYGYTFGSGTRLTVV.